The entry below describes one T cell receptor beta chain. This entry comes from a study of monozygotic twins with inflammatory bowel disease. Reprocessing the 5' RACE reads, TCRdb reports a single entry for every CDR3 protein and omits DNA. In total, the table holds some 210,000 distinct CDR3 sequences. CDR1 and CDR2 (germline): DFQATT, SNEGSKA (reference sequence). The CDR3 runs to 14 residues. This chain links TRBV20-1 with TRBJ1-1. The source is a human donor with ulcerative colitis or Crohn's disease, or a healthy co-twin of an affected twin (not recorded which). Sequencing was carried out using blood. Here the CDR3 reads CSARDGALRSKAFF.